The source of this T cell receptor (beta chain) is a study of identical twins. Template switching added a universal primer binding site, and final cDNA carried unique molecular identifiers. Via MiXCR, TCRdb re-called the 5' RACE reads, giving one row per CDR3 protein. Of 350,000 to 450,000 distinct CDR3 sequences listed, 15% to 20% are singletons. The CDR3 consists of 15 residues. The germline V and J ends were trimmed by 0 bases and 2 bases, with 10 bases remaining between them. Only healthy Caucasians were included as donors. This clonotype has just a few counts. Its antigen is not known. Study-wide findings and caveats: Cord blood beta clonotypes that were abundant carried fewer insertions, and memory repertoires showed no such trend.

The TCR sequence derives from a man in his forties or fifties in good health. Sequenced material: naive T cells sorted from blood. V gene TRBV12-3 or TRBV12-4 combines with J gene TRBJ1-1; perhaps TRBD1 as D (5 bases). The CDR3 loop reads CASSLARQGNTEAFF. The CDR3 DNA reads as TGTGCCAGCAGTTTAGCGCGGCAGGGAAACACTGAAGCTTTCTTT.